This T cell receptor (beta chain) stems from a study of T cell repertoires in cytomegalovirus infection. The overall study: Evidence of both CMV infection and a matching HLA type came from public TCR beta signatures. Study results and limitations: Ex vivo, HLA-C-restricted CMV-specific TCR beta clonotypes prevailed over the rest of the response. Public TCR beta family frequency separated CMV-and-HLA carriers, including in an independent cohort.

Concerning this clonotype itself: Its antigen is not known.

The CDR3 contains 15 residues. V was trimmed by 3 bases and J by 1 base, leaving 12 bases between them. Germline CDR1 and CDR2: SGHVS and FNYEAQ. TCRdb ran MiXCR on the reads and lists one entry per CDR3 protein. The sample lists roughly 720,000 distinct CDR3 sequences; approximately 40% were seen once. The chain carries TRBV7-6 and TRBJ1-1; no clear D gene. The origin of this receptor is a human donor in good health (CMV status not recorded). Some clones in this sample may be carry-over from other donors' samples. Sequences were obtained from PBMCs. CDR3 DNA sequence: TGTGCCAGCAGCTTCGGTAGGACGGGGAACACTGAAGCTTTCTTT. Residues: CASSFGRTGNTEAFF.